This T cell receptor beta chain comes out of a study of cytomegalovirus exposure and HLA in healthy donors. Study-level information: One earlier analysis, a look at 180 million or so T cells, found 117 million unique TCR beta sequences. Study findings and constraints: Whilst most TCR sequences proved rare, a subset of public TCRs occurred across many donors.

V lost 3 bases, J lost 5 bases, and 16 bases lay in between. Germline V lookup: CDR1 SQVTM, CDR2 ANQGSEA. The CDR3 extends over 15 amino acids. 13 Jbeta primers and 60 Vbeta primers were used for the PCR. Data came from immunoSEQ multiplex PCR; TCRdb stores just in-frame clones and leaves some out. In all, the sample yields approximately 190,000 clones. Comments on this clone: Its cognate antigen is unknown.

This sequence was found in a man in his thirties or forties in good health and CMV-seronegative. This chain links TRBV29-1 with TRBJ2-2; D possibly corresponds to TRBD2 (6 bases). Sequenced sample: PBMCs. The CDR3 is CSVEGKGLGTGELFF. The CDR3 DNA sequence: TGCAGCGTTGAGGGAAAGGGACTGGGGACCGGGGAGCTGTTTTTT.